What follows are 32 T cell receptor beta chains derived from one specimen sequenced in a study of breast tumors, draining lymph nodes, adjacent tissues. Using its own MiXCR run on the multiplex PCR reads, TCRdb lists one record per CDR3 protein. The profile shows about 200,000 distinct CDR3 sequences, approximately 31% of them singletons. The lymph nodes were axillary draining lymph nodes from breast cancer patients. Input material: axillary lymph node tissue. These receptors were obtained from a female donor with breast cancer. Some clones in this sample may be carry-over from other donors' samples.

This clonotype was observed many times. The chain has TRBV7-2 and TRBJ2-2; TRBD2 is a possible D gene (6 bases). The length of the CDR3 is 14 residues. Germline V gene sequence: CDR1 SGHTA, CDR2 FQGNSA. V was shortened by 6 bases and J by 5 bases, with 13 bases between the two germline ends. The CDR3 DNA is TGTGCCAGCAGTCAAGTTCTAGCGACCGGGGAGCTGTTTTTT. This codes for CASSQVLATGELFF.

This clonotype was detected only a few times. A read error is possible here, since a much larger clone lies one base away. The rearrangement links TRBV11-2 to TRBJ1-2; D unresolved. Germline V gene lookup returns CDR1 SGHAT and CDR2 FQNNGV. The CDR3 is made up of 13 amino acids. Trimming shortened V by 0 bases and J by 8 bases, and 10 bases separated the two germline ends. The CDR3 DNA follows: TGTGCCAGCAGCTTAGATCTGAAGTCCGGCTACACCTTC. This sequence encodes CASSLDLKSGYTF.

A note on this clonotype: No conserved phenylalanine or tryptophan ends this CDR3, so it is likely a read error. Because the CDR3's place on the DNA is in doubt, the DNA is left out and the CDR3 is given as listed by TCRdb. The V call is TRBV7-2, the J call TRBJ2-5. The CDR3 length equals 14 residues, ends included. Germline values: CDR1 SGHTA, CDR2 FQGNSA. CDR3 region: CASSSLSGWGWQTL.

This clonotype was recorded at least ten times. The CDR3 nucleotides are TGCGCCAGCAGCCAATGGGCAGAGCAAGAGACCCAGTACTTC. Residues: CASSQWAEQETQYF. The V call is TRBV4-1, the J call TRBJ2-5; the D is unclear. This CDR3 has 14 amino acids. V lost 2 bases and J 2 bases, leaving 9 bases between the germline ends. CDR1 is MGHRA and CDR2 is YSYEKL in the germline V gene.

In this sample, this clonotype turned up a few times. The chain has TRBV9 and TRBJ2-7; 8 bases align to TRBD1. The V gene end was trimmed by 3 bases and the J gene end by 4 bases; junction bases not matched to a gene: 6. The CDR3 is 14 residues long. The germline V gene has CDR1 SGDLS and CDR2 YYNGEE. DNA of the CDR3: TGTGCCAGCAGCGCGGGACAGGCGACTTACGAGCAGTACTTC. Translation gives CASSAGQATYEQYF.

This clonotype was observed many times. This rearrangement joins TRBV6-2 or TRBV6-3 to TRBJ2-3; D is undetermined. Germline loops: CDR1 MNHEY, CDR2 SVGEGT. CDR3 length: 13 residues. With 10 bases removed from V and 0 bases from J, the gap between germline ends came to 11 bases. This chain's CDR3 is CATRTPSTDTQYF. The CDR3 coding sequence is TGTGCCACCCGTACCCCAAGCACAGATACGCAGTATTTT.

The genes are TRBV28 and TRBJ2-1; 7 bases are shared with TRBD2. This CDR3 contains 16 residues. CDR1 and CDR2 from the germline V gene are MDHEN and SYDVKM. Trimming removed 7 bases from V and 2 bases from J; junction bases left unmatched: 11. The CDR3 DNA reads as TGTGCCAGCAAAACAAGGGCGGGGGTGACCTACAATGAGCAGTTCTTC. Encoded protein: CASKTRAGVTYNEQFF.

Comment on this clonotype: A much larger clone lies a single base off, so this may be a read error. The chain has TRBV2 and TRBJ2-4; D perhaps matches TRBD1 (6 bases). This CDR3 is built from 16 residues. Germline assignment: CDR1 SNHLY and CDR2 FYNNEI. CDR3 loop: CASRPGQSLAKNIRYF. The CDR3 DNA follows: TGTGCCAGCAGGCCCGGACAGTCTCTAGCCAAAAACATTCGGTACTTC.

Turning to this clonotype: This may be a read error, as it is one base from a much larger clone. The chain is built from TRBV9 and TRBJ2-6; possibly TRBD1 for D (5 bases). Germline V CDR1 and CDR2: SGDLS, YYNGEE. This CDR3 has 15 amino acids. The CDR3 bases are TGTGCCAGCAGCCCAAGGGGCCCTGGGGCCAACGTCCCGACTTTC. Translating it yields CASSPRGPGANVPTF.

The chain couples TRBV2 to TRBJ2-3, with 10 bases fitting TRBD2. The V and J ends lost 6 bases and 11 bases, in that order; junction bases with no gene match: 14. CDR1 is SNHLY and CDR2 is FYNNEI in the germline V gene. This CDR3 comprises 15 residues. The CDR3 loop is CASRAGLAVYNEQYF. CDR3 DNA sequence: TGTGCCAGCAGGGCCGGACTAGCGGTGTACAATGAGCAGTATTTT.

CDR3 sequence (DNA): TGTGCCAGCACGGGACAGGCCAATGAGCAGTTCTTC. It specifies CASTGQANEQFF. The chain is built from TRBV25-1 and TRBJ2-1, with 8 bases fitting TRBD1. The CDR3 is 12 residues long. Trimming took 7 bases from V and 6 from J; bases not matched to a gene: 2. From germline, CDR1 is MGHDK and CDR2 SYGVNS.

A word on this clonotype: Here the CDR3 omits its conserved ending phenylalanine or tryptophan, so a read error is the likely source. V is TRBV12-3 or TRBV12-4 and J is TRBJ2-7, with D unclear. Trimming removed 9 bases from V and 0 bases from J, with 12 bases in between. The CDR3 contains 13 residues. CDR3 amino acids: CASRTTSSYEQYS. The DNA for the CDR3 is TGTGCCAGTCGTACCACAAGCTCCTACGAGCAGTACTCC.

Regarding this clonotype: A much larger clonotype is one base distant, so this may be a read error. The CDR3 bases are TGTGCCAGCAGCCACAGACAGGGTGGTGAAAAACTGGTTTTT. Its protein is CASSHRQGGEKLVF. The J gene is TRBJ1-4, the V gene TRBV3-1; 7 bases are a match to TRBD1. The CDR3 contains 14 residues. CDR1 LGHDT and CDR2 YNNKEL come from the germline V gene (reference sequence).

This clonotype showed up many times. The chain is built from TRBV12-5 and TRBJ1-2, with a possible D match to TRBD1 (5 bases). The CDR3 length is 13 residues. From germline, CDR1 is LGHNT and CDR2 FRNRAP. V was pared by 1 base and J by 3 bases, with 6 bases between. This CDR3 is CASGLAGDYGYTF. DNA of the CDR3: TGTGCTAGTGGTTTGGCGGGGGACTATGGCTACACCTTC.

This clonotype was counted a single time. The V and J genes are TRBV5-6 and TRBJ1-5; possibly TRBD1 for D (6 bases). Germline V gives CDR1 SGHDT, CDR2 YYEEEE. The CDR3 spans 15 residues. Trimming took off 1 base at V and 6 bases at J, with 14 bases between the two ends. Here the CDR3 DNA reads TGTGCCAGCAGCTTGTACGGGGGCCTCAGTCAGCCCCAGCATTTT. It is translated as CASSLYGGLSQPQHF.

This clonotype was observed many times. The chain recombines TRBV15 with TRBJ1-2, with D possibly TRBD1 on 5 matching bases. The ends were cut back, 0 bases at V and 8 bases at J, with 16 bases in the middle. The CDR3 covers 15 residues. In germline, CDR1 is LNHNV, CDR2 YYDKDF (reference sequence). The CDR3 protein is CATSRENEGWSGYTF. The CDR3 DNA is TGTGCCACCAGCAGAGAGAACGAGGGGTGGAGCGGCTACACCTTC.

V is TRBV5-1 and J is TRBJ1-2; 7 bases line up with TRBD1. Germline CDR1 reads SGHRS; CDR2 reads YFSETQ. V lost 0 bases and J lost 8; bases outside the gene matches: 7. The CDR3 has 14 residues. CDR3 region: CASSLDPGQSGYTF. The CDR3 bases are TGCGCCAGCAGCTTGGACCCGGGACAGTCGGGCTACACCTTC.

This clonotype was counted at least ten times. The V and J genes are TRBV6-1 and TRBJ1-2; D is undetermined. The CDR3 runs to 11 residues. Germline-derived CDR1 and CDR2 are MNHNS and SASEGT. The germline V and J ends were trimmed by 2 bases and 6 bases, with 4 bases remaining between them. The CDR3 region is CASSEKDGYTF. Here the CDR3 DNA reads TGTGCCAGCAGTGAAAAAGATGGCTACACCTTC.

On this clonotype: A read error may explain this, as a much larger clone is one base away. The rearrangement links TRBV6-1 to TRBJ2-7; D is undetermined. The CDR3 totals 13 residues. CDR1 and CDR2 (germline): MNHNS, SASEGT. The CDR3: CASREQSSYGQYF. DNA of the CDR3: TGTGCCAGCAGGGAACAGAGCTCCTACGGGCAGTACTTC.

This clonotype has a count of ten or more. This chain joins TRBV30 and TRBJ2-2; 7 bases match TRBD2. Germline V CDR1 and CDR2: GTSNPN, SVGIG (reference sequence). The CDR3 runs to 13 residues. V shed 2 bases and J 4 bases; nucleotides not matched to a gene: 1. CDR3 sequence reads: CAWSRTSTGELFF. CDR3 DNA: TGTGCCTGGAGTCGGACTAGCACCGGGGAGCTGTTTTTT.

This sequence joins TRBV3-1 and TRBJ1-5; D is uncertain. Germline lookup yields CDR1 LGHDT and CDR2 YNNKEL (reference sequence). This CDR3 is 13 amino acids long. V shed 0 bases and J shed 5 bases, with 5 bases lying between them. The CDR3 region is CASSQDRDQPQHF. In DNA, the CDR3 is TGTGCCAGCAGCCAAGATCGGGATCAGCCCCAGCATTTT.

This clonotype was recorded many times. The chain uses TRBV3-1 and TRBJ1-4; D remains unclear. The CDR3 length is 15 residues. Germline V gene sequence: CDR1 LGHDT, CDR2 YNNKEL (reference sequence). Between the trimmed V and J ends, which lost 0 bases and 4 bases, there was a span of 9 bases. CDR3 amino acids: CASSQDSADNEKLFF. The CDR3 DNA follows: TGTGCCAGCAGCCAAGATTCGGCAGATAATGAAAAACTGTTTTTT.

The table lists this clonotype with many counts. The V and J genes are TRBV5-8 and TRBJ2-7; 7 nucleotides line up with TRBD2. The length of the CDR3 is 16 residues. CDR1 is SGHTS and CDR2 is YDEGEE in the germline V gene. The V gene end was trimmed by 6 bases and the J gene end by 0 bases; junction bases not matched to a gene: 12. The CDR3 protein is CASTLLWGGGSYEQYF. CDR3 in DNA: TGTGCCAGCACCCTCTTGTGGGGCGGGGGCTCCTACGAGCAGTACTTC.

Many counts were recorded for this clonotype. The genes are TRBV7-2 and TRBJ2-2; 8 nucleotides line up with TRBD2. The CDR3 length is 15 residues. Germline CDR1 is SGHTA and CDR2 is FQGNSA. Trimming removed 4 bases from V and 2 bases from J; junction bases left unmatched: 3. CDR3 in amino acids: CASSSGLANTGELFF. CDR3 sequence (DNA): TGTGCCAGCAGCTCCGGACTAGCCAACACCGGGGAGCTGTTTTTT.

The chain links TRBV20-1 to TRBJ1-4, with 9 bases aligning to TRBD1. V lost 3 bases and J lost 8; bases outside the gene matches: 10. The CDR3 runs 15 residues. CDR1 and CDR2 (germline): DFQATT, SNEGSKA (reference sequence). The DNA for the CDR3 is TGCAGTGCTAGCATAGACGGGACAGGGCTGGAAAAACTGTTTTTT. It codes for CSASIDGTGLEKLFF.

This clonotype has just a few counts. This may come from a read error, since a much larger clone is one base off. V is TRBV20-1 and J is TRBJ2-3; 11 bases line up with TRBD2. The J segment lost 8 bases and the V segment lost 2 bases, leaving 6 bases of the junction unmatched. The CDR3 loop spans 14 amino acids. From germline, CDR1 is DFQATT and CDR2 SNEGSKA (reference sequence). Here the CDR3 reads CSARLAGGSATQYF. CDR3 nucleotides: TGCAGTGCTAGACTAGCGGGGGGATCAGCTACGCAGTATTTT.

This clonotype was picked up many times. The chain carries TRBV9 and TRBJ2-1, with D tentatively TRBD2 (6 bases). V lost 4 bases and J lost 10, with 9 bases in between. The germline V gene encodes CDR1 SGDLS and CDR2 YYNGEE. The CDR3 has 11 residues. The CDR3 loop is CASSYLAEQFF. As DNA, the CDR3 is TGTGCCAGCAGCTATCTAGCGGAGCAGTTCTTC.

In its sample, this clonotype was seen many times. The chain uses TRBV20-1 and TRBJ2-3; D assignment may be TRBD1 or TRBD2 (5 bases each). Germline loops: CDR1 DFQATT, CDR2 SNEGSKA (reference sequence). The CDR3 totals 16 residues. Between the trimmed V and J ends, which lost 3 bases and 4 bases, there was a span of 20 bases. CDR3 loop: CSARPSGSGASDTQYF. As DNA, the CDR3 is TGCAGTGCTAGGCCCTCAGGGAGTGGTGCATCAGATACGCAGTATTTT.

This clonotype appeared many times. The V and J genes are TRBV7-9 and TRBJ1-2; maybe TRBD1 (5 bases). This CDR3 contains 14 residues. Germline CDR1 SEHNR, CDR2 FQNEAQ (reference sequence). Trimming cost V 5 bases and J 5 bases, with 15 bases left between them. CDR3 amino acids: CASSIIRVGYGYTF. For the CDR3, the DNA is TGTGCCAGCAGCATCATCAGGGTGGGATATGGCTACACCTTC.

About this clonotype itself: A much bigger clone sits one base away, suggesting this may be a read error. CDR3 bases: TGCGCCAGCAGCTTTGCTAGCGGGTCTCAAGAGACCCAGTACTTC. It codes for CASSFASGSQETQYF. V and J are TRBV5-1 and TRBJ2-5; TRBD2 matches at 8 bases. Germline lookup yields CDR1 SGHRS and CDR2 YFSETQ. J gave up 2 bases and V 2 bases, and 5 bases lay outside the gene matches. The length of the CDR3 is 15 residues.

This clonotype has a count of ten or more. Here the CDR3 DNA reads TGTGCCAGCAGTAGACAGGGACAGGGAGGTTATGGCTACACCTTC. This translates into CASSRQGQGGYGYTF. The chain recombines TRBV6-5 with TRBJ1-2, with 9 bases aligning to TRBD1. Germline CDR1 reads MNHEY; CDR2 reads SVGAGI. Germline trimming cut 5 bases from V and 5 bases from J; bases unmatched to any gene: 9. This CDR3 has 15 residues.

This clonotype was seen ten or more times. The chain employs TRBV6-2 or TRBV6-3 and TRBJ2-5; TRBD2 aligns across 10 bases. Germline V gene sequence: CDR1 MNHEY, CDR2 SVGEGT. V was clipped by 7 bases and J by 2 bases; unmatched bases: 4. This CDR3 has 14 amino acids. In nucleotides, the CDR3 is TGTGCCAGCAAAGCGACTAGCGGGCAAGAGACCCAGTACTTC. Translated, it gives CASKATSGQETQYF.